The 9 T cell receptor beta chains given below trace back to one sample, sequenced in a study of response to subunit inactivated influenza vaccine. TCRdb analysed the RT-PCR reads with MiXCR anew, one entry per CDR3 protein. Here the sample spans under 550,000 distinct CDR3 sequences, 7.5% to 8.5% being singletons. The sequencing used PBMCs from blood, collected 23 months after vaccination. These receptors came from a man aged 50 to 69 who received an inactivated influenza vaccine.

This clonotype occurred many times. This rearrangement joins TRBV4-3 to TRBJ2-7; 9 bases are shared with TRBD1. This CDR3 comprises 15 residues. From germline, CDR1 is LGHNA and CDR2 YSLEER. V shed 3 bases and J 4 bases; nucleotides not matched to a gene: 7. The CDR3: CASSQGHRGPYEQYF. CDR3 sequence (DNA): TGCGCCAGCAGCCAGGGTCACAGGGGGCCTTACGAGCAGTACTTC.

This clonotype was seen more than once but under ten times. This chain joins TRBV5-1 and TRBJ1-4; D not certain. V was pared by 0 bases and J by 4 bases, with 7 bases between. This CDR3 spans 14 amino acids. Looked up from germline, CDR1 is SGHRS and CDR2 is YFSETQ. As DNA, the CDR3 is TGCGCCAGCAGCTTGGATAGCTATAATGAAAAACTGTTTTTT. Translation gives CASSLDSYNEKLFF.

In this sample, this clonotype turned up many times. CDR3 DNA: TGTGCCAGCAGTTTATCGGAGTACGAGCAGTACTTC. Translation gives CASSLSEYEQYF. The gene calls are TRBV12-3 or TRBV12-4 and TRBJ2-7; D is uncertain. The CDR3 has 12 residues. Deletions cut 2 bases from V and 4 bases from J, with 6 bases between.

This clonotype was picked up a small number of times. The chain links TRBV3-1 to TRBJ1-6, with TRBD1 as a possible D gene (5 bases). This CDR3 has 16 amino acids. Trimming cost V 2 bases and J 7 bases, with 15 bases left between them. Germline values: CDR1 LGHDT, CDR2 YNNKEL (reference sequence). CDR3 coding DNA: TGTGCCAGCAGCCAACGGGGGACGGGGAAGAATTCACCCCTCCACTTT. Amino acids: CASSQRGTGKNSPLHF. Complete variable domain (other parts from reference TRBV3-1 and TRBJ1-6): DTAVSQTPKYLVTQMGNDKSIKCEQNLGHDTMYWYKQDSKKFLKIMFSYNNKELIINETVPNRFSPKSPDKAHLNLHINSLELGDSAVYFCASSQRGTGKNSPLHFGNGTRLTVT.

The V gene is TRBV4-2, the J gene TRBJ2-1; D gene ambiguous. CDR1 is LGHNA, CDR2 YNFKEQ, per germline. Trimming pared 0 bases from V and 2 bases from J, leaving 11 bases between. The CDR3 length is 16 residues. This CDR3 reads CASSQDTWLAYNEQFF. DNA of the CDR3: TGTGCCAGCAGCCAAGATACGTGGCTAGCCTACAATGAGCAGTTCTTC.

This clonotype was detected only a few times. The rearrangement uses TRBV4-3 and TRBJ2-7, with D possibly being TRBD2 (5 bases). The CDR3 is made up of 14 amino acids. V lost 2 bases and J 6 bases, leaving 14 bases between the germline ends. Germline V CDR1 and CDR2: LGHNA, YSLEER. The CDR3 region is CASSQPGWGFEQYF. CDR3 coding DNA: TGCGCCAGCAGCCAACCGGGGTGGGGTTTCGAGCAGTACTTC.

The CDR3 protein is CASSHEGGSGGYTF. Here the CDR3 DNA reads TGCGCCAGCAGCCACGAAGGGGGGAGCGGTGGCTACACCTTC. The chain has TRBV4-3 and TRBJ1-2, with D perhaps TRBD1 (6 bases). This CDR3 region has 14 residues. Germline V gene lookup returns CDR1 LGHNA and CDR2 YSLEER. V lost 3 bases and J lost 7, with 15 bases in between.

The genes are TRBV5-1 and TRBJ2-1, with 9 bases matching TRBD2. This CDR3 region has 16 residues. Per germline, CDR1 SGHRS and CDR2 YFSETQ. V lost 2 bases and J lost 5; bases outside the gene matches: 8. The CDR3 here is CASSFGGRDGDNEQFF. CDR3 nucleotides: TGCGCCAGCAGCTTTGGCGGGAGGGACGGGGACAATGAGCAGTTCTTC. Full variable domain (outside the CDR3, taken from reference TRBV5-1 and TRBJ2-1): KAGVTQTPRYLIKTRGQQVTLSCSPISGHRSVSWYQQTPGQGLQFLFEYFSETQRNKGNFPGRFSGRQFSNSRSEMNVSTLELGDSALYLCASSFGGRDGDNEQFFGPGTRLTVL.

This clonotype showed up many times. This chain uses TRBV7-2 with TRBJ2-1, with TRBD1 as a possible D gene (7 bases). Germline V CDR1 and CDR2: SGHTA, FQGNSA. Trimming pared 1 base from V and 0 bases from J, leaving 10 bases between. This CDR3 contains 16 residues. The CDR3: CASSLGGDSSYNEQFF. The CDR3 DNA is TGTGCCAGCAGCTTAGGGGGGGACAGCTCCTACAATGAGCAGTTCTTC. Combining the CDR3 with reference TRBV7-2 and TRBJ2-1 gives the whole variable domain GAGVSQSPSNKVTEKGKDVELRCDPISGHTALYWYRQSLGQGLEFLIYFQGNSAPDKSGLPSDRFSAERTGGSVSTLTIQRTQQEDSAVYLCASSLGGDSSYNEQFFGPGTRLTVL.